These 9 T cell receptor beta chains came from one sample sequenced in a study of early T cells in non-severe SARS-CoV-2 infection. TCRdb passed the 5' RACE reads through MiXCR, listing each CDR3 protein once. The repertoire consists of about 50,000 distinct CDR3 sequences, with around 9.6% occurring once and the leading ten covering approximately 5.4%. The sequencing used whole blood, collected at baseline. These receptors all come from an adult who was a healthcare worker with PCR-confirmed SARS-CoV-2 infection or an uninfected control (not recorded which).

This clonotype was detected many times. The chain links TRBV6-2 or TRBV6-3 to TRBJ2-7; possibly TRBD2 for D (6 bases). The CDR3 runs to 17 residues. Germline CDR1 and CDR2: MNHEY and SVGEGT. V dropped 8 bases and J dropped 2 bases, with 25 bases sitting between them. The CDR3 loop reads CASRRAGLAGSAYEQYF. The CDR3 nucleotides read TGTGCCAGCCGCCGGGCGGGATTGGCAGGGAGCGCCTACGAGCAGTACTTC.

The V call is TRBV5-1, the J call TRBJ2-3; D ambiguous. Germline CDR1 SGHRS, CDR2 YFSETQ. Trimming pared 4 bases from V and 4 bases from J, leaving 10 bases between. This CDR3 has 13 amino acids. The DNA for the CDR3 is TGCGCCAGCAGCCGTGAGATTGCAGATACGCAGTATTTT. It encodes CASSREIADTQYF.

The chain carries TRBV19 and TRBJ2-3; no reliable D call. The CDR3 spans 11 residues. The germline gives CDR1 LNHDA, CDR2 SQIVND (reference sequence). Trimming left V 5 bases short and J 7 bases short, with 7 bases between. The CDR3 nucleotides are TGTGCCAGTAGTTACTCGCATACGCAGTATTTT. It specifies CASSYSHTQYF.

This clonotype was detected many times. The chain uses TRBV7-9 and TRBJ2-5, with D tentatively TRBD2 (5 bases). CDR1 and CDR2 (germline): SEHNR, FQNEAQ (reference sequence). The CDR3 totals 14 residues. Trimming removed 1 base at V and 4 bases at J, with 10 bases between. CDR3 DNA: TGTGCCAGCAGCTTAGGTAGCGCCGGAGAGACCCAGTACTTC. Its protein is CASSLGSAGETQYF.

This clonotype was counted many times. This sequence joins TRBV18 and TRBJ2-1; D is undetermined. With 6 bases removed from V and 10 bases from J, the gap between germline ends came to 13 bases. Germline V gives CDR1 KGHSH, CDR2 LQKENI. This CDR3 has 12 residues. CDR3 coding DNA: TGTGCCAGCTCGTTGCTCGCGGAAGAGCAGTTCTTC. As protein: CASSLLAEEQFF.

This clonotype was seen a few times. This CDR3 is CASSIGQASNQPQHF. The CDR3 nucleotides read TGTGCCAGTAGTATTGGACAGGCGAGCAATCAGCCCCAGCATTTT. This rearrangement joins TRBV19 to TRBJ1-5, with TRBD1 matching 7 bases. The junction had 3 bases not matched to a gene; V was cut back by 3 bases and J by 1 base. The CDR3 runs to 15 residues. Germline-derived CDR1 and CDR2 are LNHDA and SQIVND (reference sequence).

Ten or more counts support this clonotype. The J gene is TRBJ2-7, the V gene TRBV20-1, with 14 positions matching TRBD2. The junction had 8 bases not matched to a gene; V was cut back by 3 bases and J by 7 bases. Germline V gene lookup returns CDR1 DFQATT and CDR2 SNEGSKA (reference sequence). The CDR3 runs to 15 residues. The CDR3 DNA reads as TGCAGTGCTAGTGGGGGACTAGCGGGAGTGCGTGAGCAGTACTTC. Its protein product is CSASGGLAGVREQYF.

This chain links TRBV5-4 with TRBJ1-1, with 8 bases lining up with TRBD1. Germline trimming cut 6 bases from V and 1 base from J; bases unmatched to any gene: 5. This CDR3 contains 14 residues. CDR1 and CDR2 (germline): SGHNT, YYREEE (reference sequence). The CDR3 coding sequence is TGTGCCAGCATAGACAGGGGCGAGAACACTGAAGCTTTCTTT. It yields the protein CASIDRGENTEAFF.

This clonotype was observed at least ten times. Germline and junction disagree at one end, which may indicate a read error. The chain recombines TRBV6-2 or TRBV6-3 with TRBJ2-1; tentative D call: TRBD2 (6 bases). This CDR3 comprises 12 residues. Germline V gene lookup returns CDR1 MNHEY and CDR2 SVGEGT. CDR3 bases: TGTGCCACCAGTGGAGGGATATTTGGAAAGTTCTTC. Protein product: CATSGGIFGKFF.